The 21 T cell receptor beta chains reported below all come from one sample, sequenced in a study of patients and donors after allogeneic stem cell transplantation. TCRdb recomputed calls from the RT-PCR reads with MiXCR, one row per CDR3 protein. In the table there are about a million distinct CDR3 sequences, more than 15% of which are singletons. Material: blood, either unsorted or a sorted T cell fraction (not recorded which). The source is a human donor who was either an allogeneic HSCT recipient or a stem cell or donor lymphocyte infusion donor (not recorded which). It is not recorded whose cells these are; they may come from a transplant donor.

CDR3 amino acids: CASSYVATNGELFF. The DNA of the CDR3 is TGTGCCAGCAGTTACGTAGCAACTAATGGGGAGCTGTTTTTT. This chain joins TRBV6-2 or TRBV6-3 and TRBJ2-2; D uncertain. CDR3 length equals 14 residues. V was clipped by 2 bases and J by 8 bases, with 12 bases between them. Germline CDR1 and CDR2: MNHEY and SVGEGT.

This clonotype was detected a few times. The chain is built from TRBV4-1 and TRBJ2-7; TRBD2 might be the D (5 bases). Trimming took 1 base from V and 2 from J, leaving 15 bases between them. The germline gives CDR1 MGHRA, CDR2 YSYEKL. The CDR3 totals 16 residues. The CDR3 nucleotides are TGCGCCAGCAGCCAAGCCTATAAAACCGGGACCTACGAGCAGTACTTC. Translated, it gives CASSQAYKTGTYEQYF.

V gene TRBV4-3 combines with J gene TRBJ1-5; a possible D gene is TRBD1 (6 bases). The CDR3 has 16 amino acids. The germline gives CDR1 LGHNA, CDR2 YSLEER. Trimming removed 2 bases from V and 7 bases from J, with 18 bases in between. The chain's CDR3 is CASSQTRGGPGQPQHF. DNA for the CDR3: TGCGCCAGCAGCCAAACCCGGGGGGGGCCGGGCCAGCCCCAGCATTTT.

The chain links TRBV4-3 to TRBJ2-2; D gene uncertain. Trimming stripped 0 bases from V and 5 bases from J, with 10 bases between. Germline-derived CDR1 and CDR2 are LGHNA and YSLEER. The CDR3 length is 15 residues. The CDR3 DNA is TGCGCCAGCAGCCAAGATGAGTTGAGGACCGGGGAGCTGTTTTTT. This encodes CASSQDELRTGELFF.

The table lists this clonotype with a few counts. Germline is not matched at one junction end, which may reflect a read error. The CDR3 region is CASSGPGRIADGYTF. DNA of the CDR3: TGTGCCAGCAGTGGCCCCGGGCGTATCGCTGATGGCTACACCTTT. The chain employs TRBV2 and TRBJ1-2; no clear D gene. In germline, CDR1 is SNHLY, CDR2 FYNNEI. This CDR3 has 15 residues.

This clonotype occurred many times. The junction departs from germline at one end; a sequencing error may be responsible. The chain employs TRBV20-1 and TRBJ2-1, with D possibly matching TRBD2 (6 bases). Germline CDR1 is DFQATT and CDR2 is SNEGSKA (reference sequence). The CDR3 runs to 9 residues. CDR3 DNA: TGCAGTGCTGGGGGGAGGAAGATCTTC. This translates into CSAGGRKIF.

V is TRBV6-2 or TRBV6-3 and J is TRBJ2-2; D is perhaps TRBD2 (5 bases). The CDR3 totals 13 residues. Germline CDR1 is MNHEY and CDR2 is SVGEGT. Trimming left V 7 bases short and J 8 bases short, with 14 bases between. CDR3: CASNSVRGGELFF. The CDR3 DNA reads as TGTGCCAGCAACTCCGTCCGGGGAGGGGAGCTGTTTTTT.

This chain uses TRBV5-5 with TRBJ2-2; the D is unclear. Trimming took off 2 bases at V and 4 bases at J, with 6 bases between the two ends. Germline V gene lookup returns CDR1 SGHKS and CDR2 YYEKEE (reference sequence). This CDR3 spans 13 amino acids. The CDR3 DNA sequence: TGTGCCAGCAGCTTAATGAGCACCGGGGAGCTGTTTTTT. Encoded protein: CASSLMSTGELFF.

The genes are TRBV6-1 and TRBJ2-1; maybe TRBD2 (5 bases). CDR1 is MNHNS and CDR2 is SASEGT in the germline V gene. Trimming took 3 bases from V and 0 from J, leaving 12 bases between them. The CDR3 covers 16 residues. The CDR3 nucleotides are TGTGCCAGCAGTGAGAGCGGAACTGTCTCCTACAATGAGCAGTTCTTC. It translates to CASSESGTVSYNEQFF.

The rearrangement joins TRBV12-3 or TRBV12-4 to TRBJ2-2; 11 nucleotides match TRBD2. J lost 4 bases, V lost 5 bases, and 3 bases had no gene match. CDR3 length: 15 amino acids. CDR3 DNA sequence: TGTGCCAGCAGTCGACTAGCGGGGTTCACCGGGGAGCTGTTTTTT. Its protein product is CASSRLAGFTGELFF.

The DNA of the CDR3 is TGTGCCAGCAGCCAGCGACGGGAGGGCTACACCTTC. This sequence encodes CASSQRREGYTF. V is TRBV16 and J is TRBJ1-2; D is uncertain. Germline V gene lookup returns CDR1 KGHSY and CDR2 FQNENV. V dropped 3 bases and J dropped 8 bases, with 10 bases sitting between them. The CDR3 spans 12 residues.

This clonotype was detected only a few times. This chain connects TRBV6-2 or TRBV6-3 to TRBJ2-7, with a possible D match to TRBD2 (7 bases). CDR3 length: 15 amino acids. V was pared by 4 bases and J by 2 bases, with 15 bases between. Germline assignment: CDR1 MNHEY and CDR2 SVGEGT. CDR3 amino acids: CASSLRRGPAYEQYF. Here the CDR3 DNA reads TGTGCCAGCAGTTTAAGGCGGGGGCCGGCCTACGAGCAGTACTTC.

This rearrangement joins TRBV7-8 to TRBJ2-7, with 8 bases aligning to TRBD1. This CDR3 spans 14 amino acids. CDR1 and CDR2 from the germline V gene are SGHVS and FQNEAQ. V shed 5 bases, J shed 4 bases, and the junction held 7 bases outside the gene matches. In nucleotides, the CDR3 is TGTGCCAGCAGCCTACAGGGGGTGATTTACGAGCAGTACTTC. Residues: CASSLQGVIYEQYF.

Only a few counts were recorded for this clonotype. This chain links TRBV20-1 with TRBJ1-1; D perhaps matches TRBD1 (5 bases). CDR1 and CDR2 from the germline V gene are DFQATT and SNEGSKA (reference sequence). V lost 2 bases, J lost 4 bases, and 11 bases lay in between. The CDR3 totals 13 residues. The CDR3 DNA reads TGCAGTGCTAGAAGTGGCGGGGGCACTGAAGCTTTCTTT. It specifies CSARSGGGTEAFF.

In this sample, this clonotype turned up a few times. The chain is built from TRBV7-9 and TRBJ1-3; unclear D gene. V was pared by 2 bases and J by 0 bases, with 11 bases between. This CDR3 spans 16 amino acids. Per the germline V gene, CDR1 is SEHNR and CDR2 is FQNEAQ (reference sequence). DNA for the CDR3: TGTGCCAGCAGCTTATGGCTGGCTAGCTCTGGAAACACCATATATTTT. Amino acids: CASSLWLASSGNTIYF.

This chain connects TRBV10-3 to TRBJ2-3; 8 nucleotides align to TRBD2. J gave up 0 bases and V 6 bases, and 14 bases lay outside the gene matches. CDR1 and CDR2 (germline): ENHRY, SYGVKD. The CDR3 has 18 amino acids. The CDR3 DNA sequence: TGTGCCATCAGGACTAGCGAGGTTCTTGCCCCTAGCACAGATACGCAGTATTTT. It is translated as CAIRTSEVLAPSTDTQYF.

A few counts support this clonotype. This rearrangement joins TRBV7-9 to TRBJ1-3, with D perhaps TRBD1 (5 bases). CDR1 SEHNR and CDR2 FQNEAQ come from the germline V gene (reference sequence). V lost 5 bases to trimming and J lost 3 bases, with 11 bases between them. This CDR3 comprises 14 residues. In DNA form, the CDR3 reads TGTGCCAGCAGCCAGAGACAGAGTGGAAACACCATATATTTT. It encodes CASSQRQSGNTIYF.

This clonotype was detected ten times or more. The chain carries TRBV12-3 or TRBV12-4 and TRBJ1-1; D uncertain. V lost 3 bases to trimming and J lost 4 bases, with 6 bases between them. This CDR3 comprises 12 residues. The CDR3 bases are TGTGCCAGCAGTTTTTGGGGCACTGAAGCTTTCTTT. This translates into CASSFWGTEAFF.

This clonotype appeared a few times. The chain combines TRBV12-3 or TRBV12-4 with TRBJ2-7; D unresolved. The CDR3 contains 14 residues. V was clipped by 1 base and J by 2 bases, with 9 bases between them. Here the CDR3 reads CASSLGQYPYEQYF. The CDR3 nucleotides are TGTGCCAGCAGTTTAGGGCAGTATCCCTACGAGCAGTACTTC.

The CDR3 spells CASTPGTSGRPPREQYF. The CDR3 nucleotides are TGTGCCAGCACCCCCGGGACTAGCGGGAGGCCTCCCAGGGAGCAGTACTTC. J is TRBJ2-7 and V is TRBV3-1; 15 bases align to TRBD2. V lost 7 bases, J lost 7 bases, and 14 bases stayed unmatched. The germline V gene has CDR1 LGHDT and CDR2 YNNKEL (reference sequence). The CDR3 totals 17 residues.

V and J are TRBV11-2 and TRBJ1-6, with D unresolved. CDR3 length: 13 residues. Germline CDR1 is SGHAT and CDR2 is FQNNGV. The ends were cut back, 0 bases at V and 8 bases at J, with 5 bases in the middle. The DNA for the CDR3 is TGTGCCAGCAGCTTAGATCGGCATTCACCCCTCCACTTT. Protein: CASSLDRHSPLHF.